One sample yielded the 12 T cell receptor beta chains listed below, sequenced in a study of shared clonotypes between healthy human individuals. TCRdb keeps only in-frame clones here, not all; method: immunoSEQ multiplex PCR. In the table there are about 2 million clones, around 95% of which are singletons. The sample was naive CD4+ T cells sorted from blood. Stated subset: CD45RA+ positively selected. The receptors were sampled from a man between 18 and 29 years old in good health.

This clone was detected only once. Germline is not matched at one junction end, which may reflect a read error. The V call is TRBV5-1, the J call TRBJ2-4; D unresolved. Germline V lookup: CDR1 SGHRS, CDR2 YFSETQ. This CDR3 is built from 20 residues. CDR3 bases: TGCGTCAGCAGCTTAAGCCCTGCATCGAAACCATGGGAAGCCAAAAACATTCAGTACTTC. Translated, it gives CVSSLSPASKPWEAKNIQYF.

V gene TRBV6-6 combines with J gene TRBJ2-7; the match to TRBD2 covers 9 bases. Germline CDR1 and CDR2: MNHNY and SVGAGI (reference sequence). V was pared by 7 bases and J by 2 bases, with 6 bases of the junction left unmatched. The CDR3 has 14 amino acids. CDR3 DNA sequence: TGTGCCAGCACCAGGGTAGCGGGAGCCTACGAGCAGTACTTC. This codes for CASTRVAGAYEQYF.

In nucleotides, the CDR3 is TGTGCCTGGAGTGCCGGACTAGCGGGAGGTCGAGAGACCCAGTACTTC. Translated: CAWSAGLAGGRETQYF. This sequence joins TRBV30 and TRBJ2-5, with TRBD2 matching 14 bases. In germline, CDR1 is GTSNPN, CDR2 SVGIG (reference sequence). V shed 1 base, J shed 4 bases, and the junction held 5 bases outside the gene matches. This CDR3 has 16 residues.

This clone appeared once. The rearrangement joins TRBV11-3 to TRBJ1-3; D is ambiguous. V dropped 2 bases and J dropped 3 bases, with 5 bases sitting between them. The CDR3 totals 13 residues. The germline V gene encodes CDR1 SGHNT and CDR2 YENEEA. As DNA, the CDR3 is TGTGCCAGCAGCTTACGGGGTGGAAACACCATATATTTT. It yields the protein CASSLRGGNTIYF.

The genes are TRBV11-2 and TRBJ2-3; TRBD1 matches at 8 bases. V lost 5 bases to trimming and J lost 5 bases; unmatched junction nucleotides: 9. This CDR3 contains 15 residues. CDR1 SGHAT and CDR2 FQNNGV come from the germline V gene. CDR3 sequence: CASSPPGQALDTQYF. CDR3 DNA: TGTGCCAGCAGCCCCCCGGGACAGGCTTTAGATACGCAGTATTTT.

To note about this clone: This may arise from a read error, as a much more abundant clone is one base away. Other DNA sequences of this sample code for an identical CDR3. The V call is TRBV7-2, the J call TRBJ2-7; D is uncertain. The CDR3 contains 11 residues. V lost 5 bases and J 4 bases, leaving 6 bases between the germline ends. The germline gives CDR1 SGHTA, CDR2 FQGNSA. The CDR3, as DNA: TGTGCCAGCAGCAATGCTTACGAGCAGTACTTC. As protein: CASSNAYEQYF. The full variable domain, completed using reference TRBV7-2 and TRBJ2-7, is GAGVSQSPSNKVTEKGKDVELRCDPISGHTALYWYRQSLGQGLEFLIYFQGNSAPDKSGLPSDRFSAERTGGSVSTLTIQRTQQEDSAVYLCASSNAYEQYFGPGTRLTVT.

The V call is TRBV2, the J call TRBJ1-1; 10 bases map to TRBD1. J was trimmed by 4 bases and V by 5 bases; bases with no gene match: 4. The germline gives CDR1 SNHLY, CDR2 FYNNEI. The CDR3 is 14 residues long. The CDR3 spells CASSRDRGTTEAFF. CDR3 in DNA: TGTGCCAGCAGTCGGGACAGGGGAACCACTGAAGCTTTCTTT. Based on the CDR3 plus reference TRBV2 and TRBJ1-1, the full variable domain is EPEVTQTPSHQVTQMGQEVILRCVPISNHLYFYWYRQILGQKVEFLVSFYNNEISEKSEIFDDQFSVERPDGSNFTLKIRSTKLEDSAMYFCASSRDRGTTEAFFGQGTRLTVV.

Turning to this clone: This same CDR3 is encoded by further DNA sequences in the sample. The rearrangement links TRBV2 to TRBJ1-6; D is perhaps TRBD1 (5 bases). Between the trimmed V and J ends, which lost 6 bases and 8 bases, there was a span of 5 bases. The CDR3 is 11 amino acids. Germline V gene sequence: CDR1 SNHLY, CDR2 FYNNEI. CDR3 region: CASSRDSPLHF. CDR3 in DNA: TGTGCCAGCAGCAGGGATTCACCCCTCCACTTT. Drawing the rest from reference TRBV2 and TRBJ1-6, the complete variable domain is EPEVTQTPSHQVTQMGQEVILRCVPISNHLYFYWYRQILGQKVEFLVSFYNNEISEKSEIFDDQFSVERPDGSNFTLKIRSTKLEDSAMYFCASSRDSPLHFGNGTRLTVT.

The CDR3 protein is CASSLWWGSNTEAFF. DNA of the CDR3: TGTGCCAGCAGCTTATGGTGGGGGTCGAACACTGAAGCTTTCTTT. V gene TRBV7-2 combines with J gene TRBJ1-1; D perhaps matches TRBD1 (5 bases). The CDR3 is made up of 15 amino acids. Trimming pared 2 bases from V and 1 base from J, leaving 11 bases between. Germline values: CDR1 SGHTA, CDR2 FQGNSA.

The chain recombines TRBV29-1 with TRBJ1-2; 7 bases are a match to TRBD1. The V gene's germline CDR1 is SQVTM and CDR2 ANQGSEA. The V and J ends lost 7 bases and 0 bases, in that order; junction bases with no gene match: 5. CDR3 size: 13 residues. CDR3 in amino acids: CSAPTGTNYGYTF. For the CDR3, the DNA is TGCAGCGCCCCGACAGGGACTAACTATGGCTACACCTTC.

The chain links TRBV10-3 to TRBJ1-6; D not resolved. The germline V and J ends were trimmed by 0 bases and 10 bases, with 10 bases remaining between them. Per the germline V gene, CDR1 is ENHRY and CDR2 is SYGVKD. The CDR3 length is 14 residues. CDR3 nucleotides: TGTGCCATCAGTGAGTCGGAAGGGCTGTCACCCCTCCACTTT. Its translation: CAISESEGLSPLHF.

V gene TRBV27 combines with J gene TRBJ1-6; D ambiguous. The CDR3 has 16 amino acids. Per the germline V gene, CDR1 is MNHEY and CDR2 is SMNVEV (reference sequence). The V end lost 9 bases, the J end lost 4 bases, and 19 bases lay between the germline ends. CDR3 protein: CARTVGRREYNSPLHF. The CDR3 nucleotides read TGTGCCAGAACCGTCGGCAGGCGGGAATATAATTCACCCCTCCACTTT.